This entry lists 20 T cell receptor beta chains sequenced from one sample in a study of T-cell memory formation after mild COVID-19 (dated by TCRdb to the early 2020s). Library preparation employed 5' RACE. Sequencing instrument: Illumina NovaSeq 6000. TCRdb redid the processing of the public reads, applying fastp at Q25 and MiXCR, and retained in-frame beta chains. When rows share a CDR3 protein, they turn into one entry using the most common DNA and genes. For this sample the table gives fewer than 450,000 distinct CDR3 sequences, of which 24% were detected only once. The top ten hold about 10% of the sample. Sequencing was carried out using PBMCs or a T cell subset sorted from them (not recorded which). The receptor set was obtained from an adult woman who had mild COVID-19 (a few samples of this study predate the infection). The sample titles of this study are shuffled in the database, so cell type and time point are left out; the donor was told from shared clones.

The V call is TRBV2, the J call TRBJ2-2; unclear D gene. Per the germline V gene, CDR1 is SNHLY and CDR2 is FYNNEI. V shed 5 bases and J shed 7 bases, with 17 bases lying between them. This CDR3 region has 15 residues. The CDR3 reads CASSSHGDGIGELFF. Written as DNA, the CDR3 is TGTGCCAGCAGTAGCCATGGGGATGGGATCGGGGAGCTGTTTTTT.

This chain uses TRBV11-3 with TRBJ2-3; TRBD1 agrees at 8 bases. Germline-derived CDR1 and CDR2 are SGHNT and YENEEA. With 5 bases clipped from V and 2 bases from J, the junction kept 3 bases outside the gene matches. CDR3 length equals 14 residues. CDR3 coding DNA: TGTGCCAGCAGCCGGACAGGGAACACAGATACGCAGTATTTT. Amino acids: CASSRTGNTDTQYF.

This clonotype was found a few times. The rearrangement links TRBV6-6 to TRBJ2-1, with 12 bases identical to TRBD2. V lost 7 bases to trimming and J lost 9 bases; unmatched junction nucleotides: 7. Germline CDR1 MNHNY, CDR2 SVGAGI (reference sequence). The CDR3 totals 14 residues. CDR3 DNA: TGTGCCAGCACCCTAGCGGGGGGGCCGAGTGAGCAGTTCTTC. Translated: CASTLAGGPSEQFF.

This clonotype has just one count. CDR3 in amino acids: CASSLTLAVNIQYF. CDR3 sequence (DNA): TGTGCCAGCAGCTTAACACTAGCGGTCAACATTCAGTACTTC. The chain combines TRBV7-9 with TRBJ2-4; TRBD2 matches 8 bases. V was pared by 2 bases and J by 7 bases, with 4 bases of the junction left unmatched. The length of the CDR3 is 14 residues. The germline gives CDR1 SEHNR, CDR2 FQNEAQ (reference sequence).

In this sample, this clonotype turned up a few times. The chain is built from TRBV7-9 and TRBJ2-1, with 8 bases lining up with TRBD1. This CDR3 region has 17 residues. J gave up 0 bases and V 8 bases, and 12 bases lay outside the gene matches. CDR1 is SEHNR and CDR2 is FQNEAQ in the germline V gene (reference sequence). CDR3: CASAGGGRVYSYNEQFF. The CDR3 DNA is TGTGCCAGCGCAGGGGGCGGGCGGGTCTACTCCTACAATGAGCAGTTCTTC.

This clonotype has only a few counts. The chain recombines TRBV6-2 or TRBV6-3 with TRBJ2-7; maybe TRBD1 (5 bases). Germline V gene sequence: CDR1 MNHEY, CDR2 SVGEGT. The CDR3 covers 12 residues. Trimming stripped 4 bases from V and 5 bases from J, with 9 bases between. The CDR3 region is CASSWGWDEQYF. CDR3 nucleotides: TGTGCCAGCAGTTGGGGCTGGGACGAGCAGTACTTC.

This clonotype was observed a few times. The chain joins TRBV9 to TRBJ2-5, with TRBD2 matching over 13 bases. The CDR3 is 18 residues long. The trim removed 4 bases at V and 1 base at J, leaving 10 bases unmatched. Germline assignment: CDR1 SGDLS and CDR2 YYNGEE. CDR3 loop: CASSPGKGTSGTQETQYF. CDR3 sequence (DNA): TGTGCCAGCAGCCCAGGAAAGGGGACTAGCGGGACCCAAGAGACCCAGTACTTC.

This clonotype was recorded a few times. The J gene is TRBJ2-1, the V gene TRBV9; 9 nucleotides align to TRBD2. Germline V CDR1 and CDR2: SGDLS, YYNGEE. This CDR3 has 15 residues. After removal of 0 bases from V and 8 bases from J, the junction contained 6 bases not matched to a gene. The CDR3 loop is CASSVDTSGWDEQFF. The CDR3 DNA is TGTGCCAGCAGCGTAGACACTAGCGGGTGGGATGAGCAGTTCTTC.

The V and J genes are TRBV6-5 and TRBJ2-3, with 7 bases aligning to TRBD1. The CDR3 covers 15 residues. Per germline, CDR1 MNHEY and CDR2 SVGAGI. The junction had 6 bases not matched to a gene; V was cut back by 5 bases and J by 1 base. The chain's CDR3 is CASSPLTGGTDTQYF. CDR3 sequence (DNA): TGTGCCAGCAGTCCGCTCACAGGGGGCACAGATACGCAGTATTTT.

In its sample, this clonotype was seen a few times. The V gene is TRBV12-3 or TRBV12-4, the J gene TRBJ2-1; 7 bases align to TRBD2. The J segment lost 6 bases and the V segment lost 1 base, leaving 6 bases of the junction unmatched. This CDR3 has 15 residues. The CDR3 spells CASSLGAGVSNEQFF. The DNA for the CDR3 is TGTGCCAGCAGTTTAGGGGCGGGGGTCAGCAATGAGCAGTTCTTC.

The rearrangement uses TRBV6-2 or TRBV6-3 and TRBJ2-7; no definite D call. This CDR3 contains 15 residues. The germline V and J ends were trimmed by 5 bases and 3 bases, with 17 bases remaining between them. The germline gives CDR1 MNHEY, CDR2 SVGEGT. The CDR3 nucleotides are TGTGCCAGCAGTCAAGGATGGCTGAGCCGCTACGAGCAGTACTTC. It encodes CASSQGWLSRYEQYF.

A few counts support this clonotype. V is TRBV2 and J is TRBJ2-7, with D unclear. V dropped 10 bases and J dropped 0 bases, with 10 bases sitting between them. The CDR3 covers 12 residues. Germline CDR1 reads SNHLY; CDR2 reads FYNNEI. The CDR3 bases are TGTGCCACCCGGCAGGCCTCCTACGAGCAGTACTTC. Its protein product is CATRQASYEQYF.

The chain is built from TRBV5-1 and TRBJ1-2; D may be TRBD1 (6 bases). This CDR3 is built from 15 residues. Trimming stripped 8 bases from V and 2 bases from J, with 19 bases between. Germline CDR1 and CDR2: SGHRS and YFSETQ. The CDR3 nucleotides read TGCGCCAGTAGACAGGCTCTCTACTCAAACTATGGCTACACCTTC. Its protein is CASRQALYSNYGYTF.

The chain carries TRBV30 and TRBJ2-2, with D tentatively TRBD1 or TRBD2 (5 bases each). Germline V CDR1 and CDR2: GTSNPN, SVGIG (reference sequence). With 1 base removed from V and 5 bases from J, the gap between germline ends came to 11 bases. CDR3 length: 14 amino acids. The CDR3 DNA is TGTGCCTGGAGTGGAGGGGCAGAAACCGGGGAGCTGTTTTTT. Encoded protein: CAWSGGAETGELFF.

The chain links TRBV3-1 to TRBJ1-3; weak D call: TRBD1 (5 bases). The CDR3 sequence is 15 residues long. The V end lost 4 bases, the J end lost 0 bases, and 10 bases lay between the germline ends. Germline V gives CDR1 LGHDT, CDR2 YNNKEL (reference sequence). DNA of the CDR3: TGTGCCAGCAGCCTGGGGGTTACCTCTGGAAACACCATATATTTT. Translation: CASSLGVTSGNTIYF. Drawing the rest from reference TRBV3-1 and TRBJ1-3, the complete variable domain is DTAVSQTPKYLVTQMGNDKSIKCEQNLGHDTMYWYKQDSKKFLKIMFSYNNKELIINETVPNRFSPKSPDKAHLNLHINSLELGDSAVYFCASSLGVTSGNTIYFGEGSWLTVV.

This CDR3 is CASSLGGARTETQYF. The CDR3 region has the DNA TGTGCCAGCAGCTTAGGGGGGGCTCGGACAGAGACCCAGTACTTC. The chain uses TRBV11-2 and TRBJ2-5; the D gene could be TRBD1 or TRBD2 (6 bases each). The CDR3 consists of 15 residues. From germline, CDR1 is SGHAT and CDR2 FQNNGV. The V gene lost 1 base and the J gene lost 4 bases, with 13 bases spanning the gap.

This clonotype was recorded many times. The chain combines TRBV15 with TRBJ2-1, with 12 nucleotides matching TRBD2. Germline assignment: CDR1 LNHNV and CDR2 YYDKDF (reference sequence). This CDR3 spans 15 amino acids. The V segment lost 5 bases and the J segment 6 bases; nucleotides outside the gene matches: 5. CDR3 DNA sequence: TGTGCCACCAGCGCAACTAGCGGGGGGTCCAATGAGCAGTTCTTC. This sequence encodes CATSATSGGSNEQFF.

V and J are TRBV5-1 and TRBJ1-6; the match to TRBD1 covers 7 bases. Germline-derived CDR1 and CDR2 are SGHRS and YFSETQ. CDR3 length equals 12 residues. Germline trimming cut 7 bases from V and 8 bases from J; bases unmatched to any gene: 3. The CDR3 reads CASSTGDSPLHF. CDR3 nucleotide sequence: TGCGCCAGCTCAACAGGGGATTCACCCCTCCACTTT. Full variable domain (missing parts from reference TRBV5-1 and TRBJ1-6): KAGVTQTPRYLIKTRGQQVTLSCSPISGHRSVSWYQQTPGQGLQFLFEYFSETQRNKGNFPGRFSGRQFSNSRSEMNVSTLELGDSALYLCASSTGDSPLHFGNGTRLTVT.

The chain uses TRBV4-1 and TRBJ1-2; no firm D call. V gave up 0 bases and J gave up 4 bases, with 6 bases separating them. The CDR3 is made up of 13 amino acids. Germline-derived CDR1 and CDR2 are MGHRA and YSYEKL. The CDR3 region is CASSQDRFYGYTF. DNA for the CDR3: TGCGCCAGCAGCCAAGACAGATTCTATGGCTACACCTTC.

This chain uses TRBV6-5 with TRBJ2-1, with D possibly matching TRBD2 (5 bases). The V gene's germline CDR1 is MNHEY and CDR2 SVGAGI. The CDR3 runs 13 residues. The V and J ends lost 2 bases and 13 bases respectively, with 15 bases between them. CDR3 loop: CASSYDPGKVQFF. In DNA, the CDR3 is TGTGCCAGCAGTTACGATCCGGGGAAGGTCCAGTTCTTC.